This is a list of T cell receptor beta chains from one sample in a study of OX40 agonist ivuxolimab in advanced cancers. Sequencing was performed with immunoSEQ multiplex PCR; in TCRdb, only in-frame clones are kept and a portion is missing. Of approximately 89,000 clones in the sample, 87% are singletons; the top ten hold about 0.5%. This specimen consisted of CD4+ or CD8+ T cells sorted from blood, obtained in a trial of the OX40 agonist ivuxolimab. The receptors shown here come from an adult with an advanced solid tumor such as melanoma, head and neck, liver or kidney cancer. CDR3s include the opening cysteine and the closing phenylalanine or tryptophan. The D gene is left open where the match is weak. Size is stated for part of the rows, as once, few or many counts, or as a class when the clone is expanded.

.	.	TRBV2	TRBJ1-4	CASSEGTAGEKLFF	TGTGCCAGCAGTGAAGGGACCGCCGGTGAAAAACTGTTTTTT
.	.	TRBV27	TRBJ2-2	CASSLRVSRGDSGTGELFF	TGTGCCAGCAGTCTAAGGGTTTCACGAGGGGATTCGGGGACCGGGGAGCTGTTTTTT
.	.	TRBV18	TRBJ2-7	CASSPGLTYEQYF	TGTGCCAGCTCACCAGGGCTTACTTACGAGCAGTACTTC
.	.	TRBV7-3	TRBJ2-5	CASSSQVEETQYF	TGTGCCAGCAGCTCTCAGGTTGAAGAGACCCAGTACTTC
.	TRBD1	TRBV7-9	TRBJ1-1	CASSFLLGQGGNTEAFF	TGTGCCAGCAGCTTCCTCCTTGGGCAGGGGGGGAACACTGAAGCTTTCTTT
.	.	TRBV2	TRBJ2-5	CASSVGSQETQYF	TGTGCCAGCAGTGTGGGCAGCCAAGAGACCCAGTACTTC
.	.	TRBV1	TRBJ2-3	CTSSQDSKVCADTQYF	TGCACCAGCAGCCAAGATTCGAAGGTCTGCGCAGATACGCAGTATTTT
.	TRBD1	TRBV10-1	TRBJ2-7	CASSGTGGDPYEQYF	TGCGCCAGCAGTGGGACAGGGGGCGATCCCTACGAGCAGTACTTC
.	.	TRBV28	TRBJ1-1	CASSLSDLTEAFF	TGTGCCAGCAGTCTTTCAGACCTCACTGAAGCTTTCTTT
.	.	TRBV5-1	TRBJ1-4	CASSYAEGSREKLFF	TGCGCCAGCAGCTACGCCGAGGGTTCGCGCGAAAAACTGTTTTTT
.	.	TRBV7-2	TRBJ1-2	CASSLGQNYGYTF	TGTGCCAGCAGCTTGGGCCAGAATTATGGCTACACCTTC
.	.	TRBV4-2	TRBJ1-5	CASSQEFVGTQHF	TGTGCCAGCAGCCAAGAGTTCGTGGGGACCCAGCATTTT
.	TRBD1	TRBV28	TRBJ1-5	CASSRGGDNQPQHF	TGTGCCAGCAGCAGGGGGGGGGATAATCAGCCCCAGCATTTT
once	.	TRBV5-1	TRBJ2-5	CASSRRTETQYF	TGCGCCAGCAGCAGACGGACAGAGACCCAGTACTTC
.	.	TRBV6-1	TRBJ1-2	CASTPLASLYGYTF	TGTGCCAGCACCCCCTTGGCCAGCCTCTATGGCTACACCTTC
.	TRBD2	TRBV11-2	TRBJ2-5	CASLKSSGTRSRETQYF	TGTGCCAGCCTCAAGTCGTCCGGGACTAGGAGTCGAGAGACCCAGTACTTC
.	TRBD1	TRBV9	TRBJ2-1	CASSPEQGYNEQFF	TGTGCCAGCAGCCCCGAACAGGGGTACAATGAGCAGTTCTTC
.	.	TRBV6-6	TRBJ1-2	CASSYSLSQNYGYTF	TGTGCCAGCAGTTACTCGCTTTCGCAGAACTATGGCTACACCTTC
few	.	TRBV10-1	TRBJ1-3	CASNPTVSSGNTIYF	TGCGCCAGCAATCCCACCGTAAGCTCTGGAAACACCATATATTTT
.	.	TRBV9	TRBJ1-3	CASSVAEGDLRNTIYF	TGTGCCAGCAGCGTAGCTGAGGGGGATCTAAGAAACACCATATATTTT
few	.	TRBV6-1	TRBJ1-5	CASSEATYSNQPQHF	TGTGCCAGCAGTGAAGCAACCTATAGCAATCAGCCCCAGCATTTT
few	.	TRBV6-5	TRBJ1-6	CASRDSYSPLHF	TGTGCCAGCAGGGACAGCTATTCACCCCTCCACTTT
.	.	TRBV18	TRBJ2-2	CASSPTETGELFF	TGTGCCAGCTCCCCCACAGAAACCGGGGAGCTGTTTTTT
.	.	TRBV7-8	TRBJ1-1	CASSHRQTEAFF	TGTGCCAGCAGCCACCGACAGACTGAAGCTTTCTTT
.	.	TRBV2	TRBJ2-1	CASSAAPGQLSSYNEQFF	TGTGCCAGCAGTGCGGCCCCCGGACAGCTGAGCTCCTACAATGAGCAGTTCTTC
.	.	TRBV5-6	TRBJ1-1	CASSLDGGAEAFF	TGTGCCAGCAGCTTGGACGGCGGAGCTGAAGCTTTCTTT
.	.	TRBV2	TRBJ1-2	CASRAGTVNGGYTF	TGTGCCAGCAGGGCCGGGACCGTTAATGGCGGCTACACCTTC
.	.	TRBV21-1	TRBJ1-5	CASSKRDSEPQHF	TGTGCCAGCAGCAAGAGGGACTCTGAGCCCCAGCATTTT
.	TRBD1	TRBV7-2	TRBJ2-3	CASSSGQGVYADTQYF	TGTGCCAGCAGCTCCGGACAGGGGGTATACGCAGATACGCAGTATTTT
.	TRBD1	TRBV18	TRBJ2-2	CASSPVPQGAPAGELFF	TGTGCCAGCTCACCAGTCCCCCAGGGGGCGCCGGCCGGGGAGCTGTTTTTT
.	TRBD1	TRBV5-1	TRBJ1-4	CASSPGQGYEKLFF	TGCGCCAGCAGCCCAGGACAGGGTTATGAAAAACTGTTTTTT
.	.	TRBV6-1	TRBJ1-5	CASGGLGNQPQHF	TGTGCCTCTGGGGGGCTGGGCAATCAGCCCCAGCATTTT
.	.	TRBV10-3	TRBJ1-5	CAISESRDQPQHF	TGTGCCATCAGTGAGTCGAGGGATCAGCCCCAGCATTTT
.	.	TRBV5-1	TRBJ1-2	CASSLGEGAGGYTF	TGCGCCAGCAGCTTGGGAGAGGGCGCAGGTGGCTACACCTTC
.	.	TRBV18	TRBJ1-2	CASSPEPNNYGYTF	TGTGCCAGCTCACCAGAACCCAATAACTATGGCTACACCTTC
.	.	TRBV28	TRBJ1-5	CASSQPAWSGAQHF	TGTGCCAGCAGTCAGCCGGCCTGGTCCGGGGCCCAGCATTTT
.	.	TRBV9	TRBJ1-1	CASSVVPGGTEAFF	TGTGCCAGCAGCGTAGTCCCGGGGGGGACAGAAGCTTTCTTT
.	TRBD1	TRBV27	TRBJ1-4	CASRRTGGEKLFF	TGTGCCAGCAGGAGGACAGGGGGAGAAAAACTGTTTTTT
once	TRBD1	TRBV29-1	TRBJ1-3	CSVGGQGTLENTIYF	TGCAGCGTTGGGGGACAGGGCACGCTCGAAAACACCATATATTTT
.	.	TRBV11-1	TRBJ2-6	CASRKSGANVLTF	TGTGCCAGTAGAAAATCTGGGGCCAACGTCCTGACTTTC
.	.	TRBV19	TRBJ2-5	CASSIGAGVRETQYF	TGTGCCAGTAGTATTGGGGCAGGGGTTCGGGAGACCCAGTACTTC
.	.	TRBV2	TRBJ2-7	CASSDISGSYEQYF	TGTGCCAGCAGTGATATCTCAGGGTCCTACGAGCAGTACTTC
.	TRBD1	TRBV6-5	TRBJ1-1	CASLLRGRGDTAFF	TGTGCCAGTCTGCTGAGGGGGCGCGGTGATACGGCTTTCTTT
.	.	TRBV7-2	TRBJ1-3	CASSLEKRNTIYF	TGTGCCAGCAGCTTAGAGAAACGAAACACCATATATTTT
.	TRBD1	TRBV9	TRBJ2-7	CASSFGQGSYEQYF	TGTGCCAGCAGTTTCGGACAGGGTTCCTACGAGCAGTACTTC
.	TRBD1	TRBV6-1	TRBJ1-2	CASSGGQGTYGYTF	TGTGCCAGCAGTGGCGGACAGGGGACCTATGGCTACACCTTC
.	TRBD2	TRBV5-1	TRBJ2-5	CASTTGASGGVETQYF	TGCGCCAGCACCACTGGGGCTAGTGGGGGGGTCGAGACCCAGTACTTC
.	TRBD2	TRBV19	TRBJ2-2	CASRQGGSTGELFF	TGTGCCAGTAGGCAGGGAGGGAGCACCGGGGAGCTGTTTTTT
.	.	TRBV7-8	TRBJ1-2	CASSFLGDGGFLGYTF	TGTGCCAGCAGCTTCCTCGGCGACGGAGGCTTCTTAGGCTACACCTTC
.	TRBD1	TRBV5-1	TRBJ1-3	CASSSTGAGNTIYF	TGCGCCAGCAGCTCGACAGGGGCTGGAAACACCATATATTTT
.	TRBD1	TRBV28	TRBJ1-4	CASSYTITGGSNEKLFF	TGTGCCAGCAGTTACACCATTACAGGGGGCTCTAATGAAAAACTGTTTTTT
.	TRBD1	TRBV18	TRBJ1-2	CASSPSTGEDGYTF	TGTGCCAGCTCACCGTCGACAGGGGAGGATGGCTACACCTTC
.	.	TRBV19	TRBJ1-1	CARISYRDRNTEAFF	TGTGCCAGAATATCCTACCGGGACCGGAACACTGAAGCTTTCTTT
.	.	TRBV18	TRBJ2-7	CASSPSQGIYEQYF	TGTGCCAGCTCCCCCTCACAGGGTATCTACGAGCAGTACTTC
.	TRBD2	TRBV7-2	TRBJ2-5	CASSLALGGGLTNQETQYF	TGTGCCAGCAGCTTAGCGCTGGGCGGGGGGCTCACCAACCAAGAGACCCAGTACTTC
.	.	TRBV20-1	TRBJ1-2	CSAAQGYGYTF	TGCAGTGCAGCCCAGGGCTATGGCTACACCTTC
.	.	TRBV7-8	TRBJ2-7	CASSYARGDEQYF	TGTGCCAGCAGCTATGCCAGGGGTGACGAGCAGTACTTC
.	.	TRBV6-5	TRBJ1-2	CASSSPGQTNYGYTF	TGTGCCAGCAGTTCTCCCGGACAGACTAACTATGGCTACACCTTC